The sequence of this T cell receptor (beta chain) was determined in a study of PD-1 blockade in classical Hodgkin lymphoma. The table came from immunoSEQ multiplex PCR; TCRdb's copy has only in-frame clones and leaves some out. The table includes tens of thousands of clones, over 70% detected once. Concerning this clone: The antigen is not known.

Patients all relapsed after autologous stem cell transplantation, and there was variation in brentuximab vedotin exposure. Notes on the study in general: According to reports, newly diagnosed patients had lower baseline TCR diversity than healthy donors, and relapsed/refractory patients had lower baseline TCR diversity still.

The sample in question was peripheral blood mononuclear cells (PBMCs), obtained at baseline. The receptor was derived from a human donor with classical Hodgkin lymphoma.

The CDR3 spells CASSVDRAAYNEQFF. As DNA, the CDR3 is TGTGCCAGCAGCGTAGACAGGGCCGCCTACAATGAGCAGTTCTTC. The chain has TRBV9 and TRBJ2-1; D is possibly TRBD1 (6 bases). The CDR3 sequence is 15 residues long. Looked up from germline, CDR1 is SGDLS and CDR2 is YYNGEE. Trimming removed 0 bases at V and 2 bases at J, with 9 bases between.